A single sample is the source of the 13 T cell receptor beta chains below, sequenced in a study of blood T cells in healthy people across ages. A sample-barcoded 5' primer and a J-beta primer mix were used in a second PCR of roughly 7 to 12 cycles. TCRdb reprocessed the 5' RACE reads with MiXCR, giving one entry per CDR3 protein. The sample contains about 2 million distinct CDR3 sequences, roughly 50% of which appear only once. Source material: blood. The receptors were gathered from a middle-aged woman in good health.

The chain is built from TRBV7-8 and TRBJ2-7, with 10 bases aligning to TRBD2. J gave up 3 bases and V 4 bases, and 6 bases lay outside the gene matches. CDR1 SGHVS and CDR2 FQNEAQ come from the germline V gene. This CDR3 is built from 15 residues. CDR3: CASSYATSGDYEQYF. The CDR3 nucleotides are TGTGCCAGCAGCTATGCTACTAGCGGGGACTACGAGCAGTACTTC.

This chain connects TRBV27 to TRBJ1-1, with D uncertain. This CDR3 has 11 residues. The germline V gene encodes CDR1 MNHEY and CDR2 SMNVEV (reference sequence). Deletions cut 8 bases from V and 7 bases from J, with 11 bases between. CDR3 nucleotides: TGTGCCAGCCAATCCACCGTTGAAGCTTTCTTT. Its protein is CASQSTVEAFF.

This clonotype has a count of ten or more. CDR3: CSAMGSVGETQYF. For the CDR3, the DNA is TGCAGTGCTATGGGATCAGTAGGGGAGACCCAGTACTTC. The genes are TRBV20-1 and TRBJ2-5; D ambiguous. The V gene's germline CDR1 is DFQATT and CDR2 SNEGSKA (reference sequence). The CDR3 sequence is 13 residues long. Deletions cut 4 bases from V and 5 bases from J, with 14 bases between.

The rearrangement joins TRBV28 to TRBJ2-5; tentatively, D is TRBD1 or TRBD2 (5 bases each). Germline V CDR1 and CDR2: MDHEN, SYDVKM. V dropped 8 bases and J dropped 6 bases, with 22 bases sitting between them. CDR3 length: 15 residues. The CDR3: CASLSGTNILKTQYF. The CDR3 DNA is TGTGCCAGCCTTTCCGGGACGAATATCTTGAAGACCCAGTACTTC. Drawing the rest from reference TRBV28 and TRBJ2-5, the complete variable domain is DVKVTQSSRYLVKRTGEKVFLECVQDMDHENMFWYRQDPGLGLRLIYFSYDVKMKEKGDIPEGYSVSREKKERFSLILESASTNQTSMYLCASLSGTNILKTQYFGPGTRLLVL.

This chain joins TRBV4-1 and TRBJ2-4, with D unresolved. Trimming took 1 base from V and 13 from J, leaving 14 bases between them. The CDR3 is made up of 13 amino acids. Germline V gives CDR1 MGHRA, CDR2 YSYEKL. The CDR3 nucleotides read TGCGCCAGCAGCCAAGGATTCTCCTACGTGCAGTACTTC. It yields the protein CASSQGFSYVQYF.

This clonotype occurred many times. This CDR3 reads CASSQDGTGVETQYF. The CDR3 DNA sequence: TGCGCCAGCAGCCAAGACGGGACAGGGGTAGAGACCCAGTACTTC. The J gene is TRBJ2-5, the V gene TRBV4-1; 10 bases are a match to TRBD1. The CDR3 has 15 residues. V was clipped by 0 bases and J by 4 bases; unmatched bases: 2. From germline, CDR1 is MGHRA and CDR2 YSYEKL.

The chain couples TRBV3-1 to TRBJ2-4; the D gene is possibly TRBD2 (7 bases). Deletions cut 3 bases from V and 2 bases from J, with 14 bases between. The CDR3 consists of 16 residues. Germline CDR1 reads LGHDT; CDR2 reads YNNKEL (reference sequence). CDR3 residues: CASSQRRGASKNIQYF. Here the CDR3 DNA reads TGTGCCAGCAGCCAGCGCCGGGGGGCCTCCAAAAACATTCAGTACTTC.

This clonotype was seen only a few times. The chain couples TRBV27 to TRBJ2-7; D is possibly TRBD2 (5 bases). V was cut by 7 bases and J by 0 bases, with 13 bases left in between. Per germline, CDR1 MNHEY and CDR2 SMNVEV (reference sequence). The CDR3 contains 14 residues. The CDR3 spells CASTKLGSSYEQYF. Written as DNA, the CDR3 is TGTGCCAGCACCAAGTTGGGGAGCTCCTACGAGCAGTACTTC.

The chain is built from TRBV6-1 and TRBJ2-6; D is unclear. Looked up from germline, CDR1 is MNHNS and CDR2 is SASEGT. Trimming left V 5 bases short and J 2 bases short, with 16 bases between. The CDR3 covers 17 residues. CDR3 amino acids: CASSTPLMVAGANVLTF. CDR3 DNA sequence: TGTGCCAGCAGTACCCCTTTGATGGTGGCTGGGGCCAACGTCCTGACTTTC.

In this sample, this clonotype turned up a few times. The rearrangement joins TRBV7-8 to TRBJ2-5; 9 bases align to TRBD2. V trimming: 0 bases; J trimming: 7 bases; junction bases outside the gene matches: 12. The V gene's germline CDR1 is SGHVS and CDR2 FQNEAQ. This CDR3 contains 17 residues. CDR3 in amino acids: CASSLAPAGGTSGTQYF. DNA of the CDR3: TGTGCCAGCAGCTTAGCCCCGGCGGGGGGGACAAGTGGGACCCAGTACTTC.

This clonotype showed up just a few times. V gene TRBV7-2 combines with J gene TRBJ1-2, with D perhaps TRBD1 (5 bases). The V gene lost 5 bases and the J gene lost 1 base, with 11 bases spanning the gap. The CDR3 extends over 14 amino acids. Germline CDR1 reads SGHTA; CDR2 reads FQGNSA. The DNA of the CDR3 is TGTGCCAGCAGCCGAGTTGACAGTAACTATGGCTACACCTTC. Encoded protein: CASSRVDSNYGYTF.

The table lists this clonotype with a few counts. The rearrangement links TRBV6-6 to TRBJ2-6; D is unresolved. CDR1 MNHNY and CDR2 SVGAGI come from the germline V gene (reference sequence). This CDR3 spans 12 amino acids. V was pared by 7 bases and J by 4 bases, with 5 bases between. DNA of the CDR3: TGTGCCAGCACCCCCGGGGCCAACGTCCTGACTTTC. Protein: CASTPGANVLTF.

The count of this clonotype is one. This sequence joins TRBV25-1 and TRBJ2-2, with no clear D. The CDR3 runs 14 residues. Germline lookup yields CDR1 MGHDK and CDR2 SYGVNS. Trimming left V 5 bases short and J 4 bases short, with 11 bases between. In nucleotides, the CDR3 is TGTGCCAGCAGTCCGCTCGGCCCCACCGGGGAGCTGTTTTTT. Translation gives CASSPLGPTGELFF.